Following are 19 T cell receptor beta chains from one sample sequenced in a study of CD8 T cells in ankylosing spondylitis. TCRdb re-derived calls from the 5' RACE reads in MiXCR, one entry per CDR3 protein. The sample carries around 300,000 distinct CDR3 sequences, under 15% recorded once. Sequences were obtained from blood, either unsorted or a sorted T cell fraction (not recorded which). These receptors were obtained from a male donor with ankylosing spondylitis or in good health (not recorded which).

The CDR3 region has the DNA TGTGCCAGCGGGGGGCGGAGAGATACGCAGTATTTT. Residues: CASGGRRDTQYF. The chain couples TRBV6-5 to TRBJ2-3; D tentatively fits TRBD1 or TRBD2 (6 bases each). The V end was cut by 8 bases, the J end by 5 bases, with 11 bases between. The CDR3 is made up of 12 amino acids. Germline CDR1 MNHEY, CDR2 SVGAGI.

The V gene is TRBV27, the J gene TRBJ1-1; tentatively, D is TRBD1 (5 bases). The CDR3 length is 14 residues. Trimming took 3 bases from V and 4 from J, leaving 12 bases between them. CDR1 MNHEY and CDR2 SMNVEV come from the germline V gene (reference sequence). The CDR3 coding sequence is TGTGCCAGCAGTTTCGGGGGAATAAGCACTGAAGCTTTCTTT. Protein product: CASSFGGISTEAFF.

V and J are TRBV5-1 and TRBJ2-1; 7 bases are shared with TRBD2. This CDR3 is built from 16 residues. With 0 bases clipped from V and 4 bases from J, the junction kept 7 bases outside the gene matches. Germline CDR1 is SGHRS and CDR2 is YFSETQ. CDR3 loop: CASSLAASGLYNEQFF. The CDR3 region has the DNA TGCGCCAGCAGCTTGGCCGCTAGCGGACTATACAATGAGCAGTTCTTC. Complete variable domain (other parts from reference TRBV5-1 and TRBJ2-1): KAGVTQTPRYLIKTRGQQVTLSCSPISGHRSVSWYQQTPGQGLQFLFEYFSETQRNKGNFPGRFSGRQFSNSRSEMNVSTLELGDSALYLCASSLAASGLYNEQFFGPGTRLTVL.

This sequence joins TRBV4-1 and TRBJ1-3; D is possibly TRBD1 (6 bases). Trimming took 0 bases from V and 5 from J, leaving 11 bases between them. This CDR3 contains 15 residues. Germline loops: CDR1 MGHRA, CDR2 YSYEKL. The CDR3 DNA sequence: TGCGCCAGCAGCCAAGAGGTACAGGGTAGAAACACCATATATTTT. This gives the protein CASSQEVQGRNTIYF.

This rearrangement joins TRBV27 to TRBJ2-3, with TRBD1 matching 8 bases. V lost 2 bases and J lost 8; bases outside the gene matches: 12. This CDR3 contains 16 residues. Germline CDR1 MNHEY, CDR2 SMNVEV (reference sequence). CDR3 nucleotide sequence: TGTGCCAGCAGTTTAGGGGTACAGGGGGGCCTGGGTACGCAGTATTTT. Protein sequence: CASSLGVQGGLGTQYF.

This chain links TRBV20-1 with TRBJ2-4; possible D gene TRBD2, 5 bases. Trimming cost V 6 bases and J 6 bases, with 15 bases left between them. Germline lookup yields CDR1 DFQATT and CDR2 SNEGSKA (reference sequence). The CDR3 is 13 amino acids. In nucleotides, the CDR3 is TGCAGTGCCCGAGAAGGACTTGTAAACATTCAGTACTTC. Translated, it gives CSAREGLVNIQYF.

V usage is TRBV4-2 and J usage is TRBJ2-5; D perhaps matches TRBD2 (5 bases). Trimming removed 0 bases at V and 5 bases at J, with 16 bases between. There are 16 residues in the CDR3. The germline V gene encodes CDR1 LGHNA and CDR2 YNFKEQ. The CDR3 protein is CASSQDLAATGETQYF. The CDR3 bases are TGTGCCAGCAGCCAAGATTTGGCCGCGACGGGGGAGACCCAGTACTTC.

V is TRBV7-2 and J is TRBJ1-5; possibly TRBD1 for D (6 bases). Looked up from germline, CDR1 is SGHTA and CDR2 is FQGNSA. V was pared by 0 bases and J by 1 base, with 10 bases between. The CDR3 runs to 16 residues. CDR3 DNA sequence: TGTGCCAGCAGCTTAGCTATGGGGGCGAGCAATCAGCCCCAGCATTTT. It is translated as CASSLAMGASNQPQHF. Full variable domain (rest looked up from reference TRBV7-2 and TRBJ1-5): GAGVSQSPSNKVTEKGKDVELRCDPISGHTALYWYRQSLGQGLEFLIYFQGNSAPDKSGLPSDRFSAERTGGSVSTLTIQRTQQEDSAVYLCASSLAMGASNQPQHFGDGTRLSIL.

The genes are TRBV18 and TRBJ2-5; 8 bases fit TRBD1. The junction had 7 bases not matched to a gene; V was cut back by 2 bases and J by 5 bases. CDR1 KGHSH and CDR2 LQKENI come from the germline V gene. This CDR3 is 15 amino acids long. CDR3 in amino acids: CASSPIGTGRETQYF. CDR3 bases: TGTGCCAGCTCACCAATTGGGACAGGCCGGGAGACCCAGTACTTC. The full variable domain, its missing parts supplied by reference TRBV18 and TRBJ2-5, is NAGVMQNPRHLVRRRGQEARLRCSPMKGHSHVYWYRQLPEEGLKFMVYLQKENIIDESGMPKERFSAEFPKEGPSILRIQQVVRGDSAAYFCASSPIGTGRETQYFGPGTRLLVL.

This chain connects TRBV11-2 to TRBJ2-3; no firm D call. The length of the CDR3 is 14 residues. Looked up from germline, CDR1 is SGHAT and CDR2 is FQNNGV. The V and J ends lost 4 bases and 4 bases respectively, with 12 bases between them. The CDR3 nucleotides read TGTGCCAGCAGCTCTAAGAAGCCTGCAGATACGCAGTATTTT. This sequence encodes CASSSKKPADTQYF. The full variable domain, with the rest looked up from reference TRBV11-2 and TRBJ2-3, is EAGVAQSPRYKIIEKRQSVAFWCNPISGHATLYWYQQILGQGPKLLIQFQNNGVVDDSQLPKDRFSAERLKGVDSTLKIQPAKLEDSAVYLCASSSKKPADTQYFGPGTRLTVL.

The gene calls are TRBV19 and TRBJ2-5; TRBD1 is a possible D gene (6 bases). This CDR3 has 14 residues. Trimming stripped 3 bases from V and 4 bases from J, with 12 bases between. Germline CDR1 reads LNHDA; CDR2 reads SQIVND (reference sequence). The CDR3 nucleotides are TGTGCCAGTAGTATTCAGGGGCGAGCAGAGACCCAGTACTTC. Translating gives CASSIQGRAETQYF.

The chain uses TRBV12-3 or TRBV12-4 and TRBJ2-7, with D perhaps TRBD2 (5 bases). The CDR3 has 12 residues. V was cut by 6 bases and J by 5 bases, with 11 bases left in between. CDR3 amino acids: CASRRRGNEQYF. The DNA of the CDR3 is TGTGCCAGCAGGAGAAGAGGGAACGAGCAGTACTTC.

The chain is built from TRBV6-2 or TRBV6-3 and TRBJ2-2; TRBD2 matches at 7 bases. The V segment lost 2 bases and the J segment 4 bases; nucleotides outside the gene matches: 7. This CDR3 region has 16 residues. Germline loops: CDR1 MNHEY, CDR2 SVGEGT. DNA for the CDR3: TGTGCCAGCAGTTACGACGGACTAGGGATCACCGGGGAGCTGTTTTTT. Residues: CASSYDGLGITGELFF.

This clonotype has ten or more counts. The V gene is TRBV5-1, the J gene TRBJ1-1; no reliable D call. This CDR3 contains 14 residues. The V and J ends lost 4 bases and 3 bases respectively, with 13 bases between them. Germline V gives CDR1 SGHRS, CDR2 YFSETQ. The CDR3 here is CASSDLRSDTEAFF. The DNA for the CDR3 is TGCGCCAGCAGCGACCTAAGGTCCGACACTGAAGCTTTCTTT.

This clonotype was counted only a few times. The chain uses TRBV10-3 and TRBJ1-1; a weak D match, TRBD1 (5 bases). The V gene's germline CDR1 is ENHRY and CDR2 SYGVKD. The CDR3 totals 12 residues. V shed 10 bases and J shed 0 bases, with 9 bases lying between them. CDR3 DNA: TGTGCCACCGGGACCATGAACACTGAAGCTTTCTTT. Encoded protein: CATGTMNTEAFF.

This clonotype was detected a few times. The CDR3 reads CASSKSTDTQYF. CDR3 in DNA: TGTGCCAGTAGCAAAAGCACAGATACGCAGTATTTT. The rearrangement uses TRBV19 and TRBJ2-3; D is unclear. This CDR3 contains 12 residues. Trimming pared 6 bases from V and 0 bases from J, leaving 4 bases between. Per the germline V gene, CDR1 is LNHDA and CDR2 is SQIVND (reference sequence).

This clonotype came up a few times. The chain uses TRBV7-9 and TRBJ1-2; D unclear. Germline CDR1 SEHNR, CDR2 FQNEAQ (reference sequence). The CDR3 length is 14 residues. Trimming shortened V by 1 base and J by 4 bases, and 10 bases separated the two germline ends. The CDR3 loop is CASSLEEDLYGYTF. In nucleotides, the CDR3 is TGTGCCAGCAGCTTAGAGGAGGACCTCTATGGCTACACCTTC.

This clonotype was found a few times. The gene calls are TRBV24-1 and TRBJ2-2; D unclear. Trimming removed 5 bases at V and 0 bases at J, with 6 bases between. CDR1 is KGHDR, CDR2 SFDVKD, per germline. The CDR3 length is 14 residues. The CDR3: CATSAHANTGELFF. CDR3 nucleotide sequence: TGTGCCACCAGTGCCCACGCGAACACCGGGGAGCTGTTTTTT.

This clonotype was seen a handful of times. The chain links TRBV12-3 or TRBV12-4 to TRBJ1-2; no clear D gene. This CDR3 has 13 residues. Trimming removed 6 bases from V and 5 bases from J, with 13 bases in between. CDR3: CASSPAAGYGYTF. The CDR3 DNA reads as TGTGCCAGCAGCCCGGCCGCGGGATATGGCTACACCTTC.